This paragraph reports one T cell receptor (beta chain). The antigen is unknown. MiXCR, run by TCRdb on the 5' RACE reads, gives a single entry per CDR3 protein. Of a few hundred thousand distinct CDR3 sequences listed, 6.5% to 9.5% are singletons. The sample is drawn from a study of identical twins. Study-wide results and limits: Excess sharing by twins proved weaker in beta out-of-frame sequences. Modelling underestimated the level of out-of-frame TCR alpha sharing observed in monozygotic twins.

Deletions cut 8 bases from V and 2 bases from J, with 10 bases between. Looked up from germline, CDR1 is SGHTA and CDR2 is FQGNSA. This CDR3 has 12 amino acids. In addition, the sample was reused for a study of yellow fever vaccine responses in identical twins. This second study says: Vaccine-induced T cell responses in twins were reportedly observed to appear partly convergent, partly personalized.

Sequencing was done on a sample of CD8+ T cells sorted from blood. This clonotype was sampled from a woman aged 18-29 years in good health. V usage is TRBV7-2 and J usage is TRBJ2-7; D is ambiguous. This CDR3 is CASVDGAYEQYF. CDR3 DNA: TGTGCCAGCGTGGACGGAGCCTACGAGCAGTACTTC.